This entry is about one TCR beta chain. What this receptor recognizes is not known. One base away there is no much larger clone; base qualities are not given. These data are taken from a study of Siglec-9 on CD8 T cells in melanoma (dated by TCRdb to the late 2010s). General notes on the study: The study investigated Siglec-9 expression on CD8+ T cells and the role of Siglec-9 in regulating T cells in the melanoma tumor microenvironment. Paper-wide results and their limitations: An effector memory CD8+ T-cell subset that appeared to accumulate within melanoma tumors was reported to be marked and regulated by Siglec-9.

The germline V gene (reference sequence) supplies CDR1 GTSNPN and CDR2 SVGIG. Trimming accounts for 4 bases at V and 5 bases at J, while the number of junction bases matched to no gene is 8. The CDR3 contains 14 residues, cysteine and phenylalanine counted. Solely the CDR3 DNA is kept, with 42 bases framed from the first base. The library was built by means of the immunoSEQ multiplex PCR assay. The source is immuneACCESS, and TCRdb retained only in-frame sequences with V and J called. Part of the clones is not carried over; for the studies checked, unresolved V genes explain less than half of this, and the remainder is unexplained. The sample profile shows about 30,000 clones; 75% to 85% of them were found once. In total, the top ten clones hold roughly 6.3% of the sample.

Sequenced sample: Siglec-9- CD8+ T cells sorted from blood. This sample's cell subset or site label indicates: CD8 T cells lacking Siglec-9. This chain is built from TRBV30 and TRBJ1-1, and 9 junctional nucleotides match TRBD1. This clonotype originated in a human donor in good health. The CDR3 reads CAWTLLDRGTEAFF. The sequenced DNA is TGTGCCTGGACCCTGCTGGACAGGGGTACTGAAGCTTTCTTT.